A selection of T cell receptor beta chains follows, all from one sample in a study of blood T cell repertoires in COVID-19. The protocol was immunoSEQ multiplex PCR, while the TCRdb copy is restricted to in-frame clones and leaves out a portion. The sample holds 130,000 to 150,000 clones, approximately 79% seen once. Input material: peripheral blood. The receptors come from a man aged 55 to 70 with acute or convalescent COVID-19. The CDR3 runs from the conserved cysteine through the conserved F or W. Each record gives: clone size, V gene, D gene, J gene, CDR3 DNA, CDR3 protein. D genes are given only for firm matches. Size is stated for part of the rows, as once, few or many counts, or as a class when the clone is expanded.

once,TRBV2,TRBD1,TRBJ2-1,TGTGCCAGCGGAAGGACAGGCAGCTCCTACAATGAGCAGTTCTTC,CASGRTGSSYNEQFF
NA,TRBV7-9,NA,TRBJ2-5,TGTGCCAGCAGAGGTGGGAGGAACCAAGAGACCCAGTACTTC,CASRGGRNQETQYF
once,TRBV6-2/TRBV6-3,NA,TRBJ2-3,TGTGCCAGCAGCGGCGACAGGCCGAGCACAGATACGCAGTATTTT,CASSGDRPSTDTQYF
once,TRBV21-1,NA,TRBJ2-1,TGTGCCAGCAGCAAAGAGTCCGTAAGGGGGTTATACAATGAGCAGTTCTTC,CASSKESVRGLYNEQFF
NA,TRBV5-6,NA,TRBJ1-5,TGTGCCAGCAGCTTGGGACACGATAATCGGCCCCAGCATTTT,CASSLGHDNRPQHF
NA,TRBV5-1,TRBD1,TRBJ1-1,TGCGCCAGCAGCGGTCGACAGGGGAACACTGAAGCTTTCTTT,CASSGRQGNTEAFF
few,TRBV28,NA,TRBJ2-7,TGTGCCCGCTTTTTTGGGGGGGCGGGCGGGGCGGCCTACGAGCAGTACTTC,CARFFGGAGGAAYEQYF
NA,TRBV4-3,NA,TRBJ1-4,TGCGCCAGCAGCCAAGAGGCTGTGAATGAAAAACTGTTTTTT,CASSQEAVNEKLFF
NA,TRBV4-3,NA,TRBJ1-3,TGCGCCAGCAGCGAAAGGGACTGGACGGAAGGAGATGGAAACACCATATATTTT,CASSERDWTEGDGNTIYF
NA,TRBV2,NA,TRBJ2-5,TGTGCCAGCAGCTTAGAACAAGAGACCCAGTACTTC,CASSLEQETQYF
NA,TRBV7-2,NA,TRBJ2-3,TGTGCCAGCACCTCCCCTACCAGCGGCACAGATACGCAGTATTTT,CASTSPTSGTDTQYF
few,TRBV6-5,NA,TRBJ1-1,TGTGCCAGCGGAATTTTACCGGAGAAAGCTTTCTTT,CASGILPEKAFF